A few counts support the clone carrying this T cell receptor (beta chain). No antigen is known for it. This sample was taken from a study of beta chain features in type 1 diabetes. Overall study results and limits: The study found moderately but significantly shorter TCRB CDR3s in all four CD4+ subsets of Type 1 diabetes patients. The influence of HLA type on TCRB rearrangement stayed undetermined. Cells carrying high TCR expression could end up over-represented when cDNA is sequenced.

The whole isolated RNA underwent reverse transcription, so sequencing captured expressed TCRB transcripts. Produced via immunoSEQ multiplex PCR; TCRdb's table is partial and in-frame only. Of under 850,000 clones detected, about an eighth appear once; the ten largest clones hold approximately 0.022%. Germline V lookup: CDR1 MGHRA, CDR2 YSYEKL. V gave up 0 bases and J gave up 11 bases, with 11 bases separating them. The CDR3 has 13 amino acids. Sorting based on CD45RO/CCR7/CD25/CD127/CD95/CD27 separated CD4+ naive, central memory, regulatory and stem cell-like memory cells. The TCR was taken from a man between 18 and 29 years old with type 1 diabetes. The chain recombines TRBV4-1 with TRBJ1-5; D is uncertain. The material sequenced was naive CD4+ T cells from blood. CDR3 amino acids: CASSQEDFQAQHF. The CDR3, as DNA: TGCGCCAGCAGCCAAGAGGACTTCCAGGCCCAGCATTTT.